This is a list of T cell receptor beta chains from one sample in a study of metastatic and nonmetastatic thyroid tumors. TCRdb recomputed clones from the PCR reads via MiXCR. The sample includes tens of thousands of clones, roughly 25% seen only once; the top ten take more than 10%. Sequences were obtained from tumor tissue. The receptors derive from a male donor with papillary thyroid cancer or a benign thyroid nodule (not recorded which). Some clones in this sample may be carry-over from other donors' samples. The CDR3 runs from the conserved cysteine through the conserved F or W. The D gene is left open where the match is weak. Clone size is not always given. Where it is, it says once, few, many or a class for expanded clones.

cdr3_nt	cdr3_aa	cdr3_length	d_call	j_call	clone_size	v_call
TGCGCCAGCCGTCGACAGGGGACGCACGAGCAGTACTTC	CASRRQGTHEQYF	13	TRBD1	TRBJ2-7	many	TRBV5-1
TGTGCCAGCAGTTTCAACAGGGGAGCTTTCTTT	CASSFNRGAFF	11	TRBD1	TRBJ1-1	many	TRBV12-3/TRBV12-4
TGCAGTGCTAGACTTGTCAGGTCGGGCGATCAGTACTTC	CSARLVRSGDQYF	13	NA	TRBJ2-7	NA	TRBV20-1
TGTGCCAGCAGAAAACCGGGACTAGCTTACAATGAGCAGTTCTTC	CASRKPGLAYNEQFF	15	TRBD2	TRBJ2-1	many	TRBV11-2
TGTGCCAGCAGTTTTGTGAGTTGGCCCCCTGAAGCTTTCTTT	CASSFVSWPPEAFF	14	NA	TRBJ1-1	many	TRBV12-3/TRBV12-4
TGTGCCAGCTCACCACCGAAGGGGGCGACAGCGAACATTCAGTACTTC	CASSPPKGATANIQYF	16	TRBD1	TRBJ2-4	many	TRBV18
TGTGCCAGCACCCCAGCCCCGGGACTAGCGTTTAGCTCCTACAATGAGCAGTTCTTC	CASTPAPGLAFSSYNEQFF	19	TRBD2	TRBJ2-1	NA	TRBV6-2/TRBV6-3
TGTGCCAGCCAGAGGCCCGGCTCGGGGGGAGAGCAGTACTTC	CASQRPGSGGEQYF	14	TRBD2	TRBJ2-7	many	TRBV25-1
TGCAGTGCTAGTGATCTAGCGGGGGGAGATACGCAGTATTTT	CSASDLAGGDTQYF	14	TRBD2	TRBJ2-3	once	TRBV20-1
TGTGCCAGCAGATCAAGGGGGTTCGGCGAGCAGTACTTC	CASRSRGFGEQYF	13	NA	TRBJ2-7	many	TRBV11-2
TGCAGCGTTGAGGAGGGACTAGCGGGAGGTACCTACGAGCAGTACTTC	CSVEEGLAGGTYEQYF	16	TRBD2	TRBJ2-7	many	TRBV29-1
TGTGCCAGCAGCGTATCAACGGCCGGTGCCGAGCAGTACTTC	CASSVSTAGAEQYF	14	NA	TRBJ2-7	many	TRBV9
TGTGCCAGCAGCTCCCGGGACCGAGATACGCAGTATTTT	CASSSRDRDTQYF	13	NA	TRBJ2-3	medium-sized	TRBV7-2
TGTGCCAGCAGCTCCGGCGCACAGGGGAGCGAGCAGTACTTC	CASSSGAQGSEQYF	14	TRBD1	TRBJ2-7	many	TRBV7-9
TGTGCCAGCAGTTTGGATGGGACTAGCGGGATTAGCTACGAGCAGTACTTC	CASSLDGTSGISYEQYF	17	TRBD2	TRBJ2-7	medium-sized	TRBV27
TGTGCCAGCAGTCGACATGGGTCGGATGGCTACACCTTC	CASSRHGSDGYTF	13	NA	TRBJ1-2	few	TRBV12-3/TRBV12-4
TGTGCCAGCAGCTTAGGGGGTCTGGATCGACTTAGCTTC	CASSLGGLDRLSF	13	NA	TRBJ2-7	NA	TRBV11-2
TGCGCCAGCAGCTTGGAGGGGGCCCAGTACTTC	CASSLEGAQYF	11	NA	TRBJ2-5	NA	TRBV5-1
TGTGCCAGCAGCCCGAACGGCCTGGGGGGCTACACCTTC	CASSPNGLGGYTF	13	NA	TRBJ1-2	few	TRBV6-1
TGTGCCAGCAGCTTAGGTCCGAATTCACCCCTCCACTTT	CASSLGPNSPLHF	13	NA	TRBJ1-6	NA	TRBV11-2
TGTGCCAGCAGTTTAAGCGGGGTCCCTACCTCCAATGAGCAGTCCTTC	CASSLSGVPTSNEQSF	16	TRBD2	TRBJ2-1	few	TRBV28
TGTGCCAGCAGCCAAGACCTTATGACCGGGACTAGCGGGAGAGCGTCAGGGGAGCTGTTTTTT	CASSQDLMTGTSGRASGELFF	21	TRBD2	TRBJ2-2	many	TRBV3-1
TGTGCCAGCAGCCTGCAACAGGGTGGTTCACCCCTCCACTTT	CASSLQQGGSPLHF	14	NA	TRBJ1-6	many	TRBV7-6
TGTGCCAGCTCACCCGACAATGGGCTTCAAGAGACCCAGTACTTC	CASSPDNGLQETQYF	15	NA	TRBJ2-5	many	TRBV18
TGTGCCAGCAGCTTAGCCGGCTGGAGTGCCTTCCACGAGCAGTACTTC	CASSLAGWSAFHEQYF	16	NA	TRBJ2-7	NA	TRBV7-2
TGTGCCAGCAGTTTTCCAGGGAACAAACTGTTTTTT	CASSFPGNKLFF	12	NA	TRBJ1-4	many	TRBV12-3/TRBV12-4
TGCAGTGCTAGAGATATCGCAGGGGGAGAGCAGTACTTC	CSARDIAGGEQYF	13	TRBD1	TRBJ2-7	many	TRBV20-1
TGTGCCAGCACACCAGGGCGGGCTAATGAAAAACTGTTTTTT	CASTPGRANEKLFF	14	NA	TRBJ1-4	many	TRBV2
TGTGCCAACAGTTTCGGACAGGGGAGGGCCGAGCAGTACTTC	CANSFGQGRAEQYF	14	TRBD1	TRBJ2-7	NA	TRBV28
TGTGCCAGCAGTTTTGACCCCACAGGGGAATCGAGGTACTTC	CASSFDPTGESRYF	14	TRBD1	TRBJ2-7	medium-sized	TRBV27
TGTGCCTGGATTCGGACAGGGAGGCCTGGGGCCAACGTCCTGACTTTC	CAWIRTGRPGANVLTF	16	TRBD1	TRBJ2-6	many	TRBV30
TGTGCCAGCAAACCGGGACAGGGCGGCTATGGCTACACCTTC	CASKPGQGGYGYTF	14	TRBD1	TRBJ1-2	NA	TRBV6-2/TRBV6-3
TGTGCCAGCAGTTACTCTCCGGACAGTTCCTACGAGCAGTACTTC	CASSYSPDSSYEQYF	15	NA	TRBJ2-7	medium-sized	TRBV6-2/TRBV6-3
TGTGCCAGCAGCTTGCGAAGGCCCTCATACAATGAGCAGTTCTTC	CASSLRRPSYNEQFF	15	NA	TRBJ2-1	many	TRBV11-2
TGTGCCAGCAGTCCAGGGCGGAGCGGACCTACAGATACGCAGTATTTT	CASSPGRSGPTDTQYF	16	NA	TRBJ2-3	many	TRBV27
TGTGCCAGCAGCTTAGGGCTAGCGGGAGGGCGGAGCACAGATACGCAGTATTTT	CASSLGLAGGRSTDTQYF	18	TRBD2	TRBJ2-3	few	TRBV7-2
TGCGCCAGCAGAGTTGGTAACGTGGGGGGCACCTACAAGCAGTACTTC	CASRVGNVGGTYKQYF	16	NA	TRBJ2-7	NA	TRBV5-1
TGCAGTGCTCGCCGTGGAGGAATGAACACTGAAGCTTTCTTT	CSARRGGMNTEAFF	14	NA	TRBJ1-1	many	TRBV20-1
TGTGCCAGCAGTGACTCGACTAGCGGGAGAAGCTATGAGCAGTTCTTC	CASSDSTSGRSYEQFF	16	TRBD2	TRBJ2-1	NA	TRBV6-4
TGTGCCGGCAGCACTCGACCGGGGTCCTACGAGCAGTACTTC	CAGSTRPGSYEQYF	14	NA	TRBJ2-7	NA	TRBV9
TGTGCCAGCTCGCGGGGGACAGGGGAGGGCGAGCAGTACTTC	CASSRGTGEGEQYF	14	TRBD1	TRBJ2-7	many	TRBV7-6
TGCAGCGTTGGGGGGACAGACCATCCATGGGGCTACACCTTC	CSVGGTDHPWGYTF	14	TRBD1	TRBJ1-2	many	TRBV29-1
TGTGCCAGCAGTTGGTCACCAGCCGGGGGGGGAGACGAGCAGTACTTC	CASSWSPAGGGDEQYF	16	TRBD2	TRBJ2-7	many	TRBV6-1
TGTGCCAGCAGCCACGTCCTCAGGGGGCGGGGGACCGGGGAGCTGTTTTTT	CASSHVLRGRGTGELFF	17	NA	TRBJ2-2	many	TRBV4-2
TGTGCCAGCAGTCGGCGGAACTATAACTCACCCCTCCACTTT	CASSRRNYNSPLHF	14	NA	TRBJ1-6	many	TRBV28
TGCGCCAGCAGCCTTACCCGTTTGCTGTACAATGAGCAGTTCTTC	CASSLTRLLYNEQFF	15	NA	TRBJ2-1	many	TRBV4-1
TGTGCCAGCAGCCAAGAGGGGAGGGGGCGCAGCTGGGCCAACGTCCTGACTTTC	CASSQEGRGRSWANVLTF	18	NA	TRBJ2-6	many	TRBV3-1
TGCAGTGCTAAGACGGATTATAGCAATCAGCCCCAGCATTTT	CSAKTDYSNQPQHF	14	NA	TRBJ1-5	many	TRBV20-1
TGCAGTGCTAGAGAGGGGATAGGCGGCAATCAGCCCCAGCATTTT	CSAREGIGGNQPQHF	15	NA	TRBJ1-5	NA	TRBV20-1
TGTGCCAGCAGAAGGACAGGGTCCCCCGGGGAGCTGTTTTTT	CASRRTGSPGELFF	14	TRBD1	TRBJ2-2	many	TRBV28
TGTACCAGCAGCTTCTCGCCAGGGACCAACGAGCAGTACTTC	CTSSFSPGTNEQYF	14	NA	TRBJ2-7	NA	TRBV27
TGTGCCAGCAGTGAAGATGGACAGGCCCTTGTGCAGCCCCAGCATTTT	CASSEDGQALVQPQHF	16	TRBD1	TRBJ1-5	NA	TRBV2
TGTGCCAGCAGCTTAACCCCAGGGGATTCACCCCTCCACTTT	CASSLTPGDSPLHF	14	NA	TRBJ1-6	many	TRBV7-3
TGCAGTGCTATTCTTCGTAACTTATTTAACTATGGCTACACCTTC	CSAILRNLFNYGYTF	15	NA	TRBJ1-2	many	TRBV20-1
TGTGCCAGCAGCTGGCAGGTAGCGGGACCCGGGGAGACCCAGTACTTC	CASSWQVAGPGETQYF	16	TRBD2	TRBJ2-5	NA	TRBV7-2
TGCGCCAGCAGCTTGGAACCCTCTCTAGCGTCCAATGAGCAGTTCTTC	CASSLEPSLASNEQFF	16	NA	TRBJ2-1	many	TRBV5-1
TGTGCCTGCAGGCGGACACCGGGAACCCACGAGCAGTACTTC	CACRRTPGTHEQYF	14	NA	TRBJ2-7	NA	TRBV27
TGTGCCAGCATGGAAACGGCGACAGGGTTTGGAGGCTACACCTTC	CASMETATGFGGYTF	15	TRBD1	TRBJ1-2	few	TRBV2
TGCAGCATCCGGGACCCGAACACCGGGGAGCTGTTTTTT	CSIRDPNTGELFF	13	NA	TRBJ2-2	many	TRBV29-1